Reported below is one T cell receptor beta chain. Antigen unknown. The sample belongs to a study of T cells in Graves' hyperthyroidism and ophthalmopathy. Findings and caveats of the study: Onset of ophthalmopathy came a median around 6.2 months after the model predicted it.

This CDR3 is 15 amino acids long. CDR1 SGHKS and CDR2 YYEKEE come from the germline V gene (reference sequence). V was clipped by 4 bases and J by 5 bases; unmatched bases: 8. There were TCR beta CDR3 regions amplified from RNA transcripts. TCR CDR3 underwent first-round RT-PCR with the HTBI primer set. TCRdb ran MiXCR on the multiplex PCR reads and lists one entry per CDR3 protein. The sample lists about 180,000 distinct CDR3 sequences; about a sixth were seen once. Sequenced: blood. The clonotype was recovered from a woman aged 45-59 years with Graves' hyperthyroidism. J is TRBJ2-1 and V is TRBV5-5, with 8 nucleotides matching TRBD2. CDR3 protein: CASSTGGGGNNEQFF. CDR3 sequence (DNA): TGTGCCAGCAGCACCGGGGGGGGGGGCAACAATGAGCAGTTCTTC. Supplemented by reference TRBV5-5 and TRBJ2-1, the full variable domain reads DAGVTQSPTHLIKTRGQQVTLRCSPISGHKSVSWYQQVLGQGPQFIFQYYEKEERGRGNFPDRFSARQFPNYSSELNVNALLLGDSALYLCASSTGGGGNNEQFFGPGTRLTVL.